The present T cell receptor (beta chain) was sequenced within a study of T cells in localized non-small cell lung cancer (TCRdb year 2020). About the full investigation: Comparing tumors with uninvolved tumor-adjacent lungs, the study looked at the T cell repertoires of approximately 250 patients with early-stage NSCLC. The cohort was made up of 200 to 250 treatment-naive NSCLC patients whose localized lung tumors had been resected. A mean age of around 66 years was recorded for the NSCLC patients, of whom 120 to 150 were male and 95 to 110 were female.

Points on this clone: Its antigen specificity is not known. No base quality values were provided; no much bigger clone lies one nucleotide off.

At diagnosis, tumor, uninvolved tumor-adjacent lung and peripheral blood were collected and then preserved as a mix of FFPE and fresh-frozen material. For TCR repertoire profiling, the blood samples were analyzed as peripheral blood mononuclear cells. The study at large found these results: A median of approximately 57 of the top 100 tumor clones were detected in paired uninvolved adjacent lung, and under 30 of these tumor clones were also found among the top 100 clones of the paired uninvolved adjacent lung. Longer overall survival was associated with higher T cell density in blood, whereas shorter survival was associated with higher clonality in adjacent lung. Since the design was exploratory, TCR variables were selected using unadjusted p-values with no false-discovery rate correction. Because multi-region tumor sequencing was not done, intratumor heterogeneity could not be ruled out. Uninvolved tumor-adjacent lung showed the highest T cell clonality, higher than tumor, which suggests more focused antigenic responses in the adjacent lung.

TCR beta CDR3 regions were sequenced from DNA using the immunoSEQ Assay. Per the source publication's procedure: T cell density was computed as TCR beta template counts normalized to usable DNA estimated by amplifying housekeeping genes. Richness was estimated using the preseqR package, with extrapolation to 400,000 templates for PBMC samples and to 120,000 templates for tissue samples. Clonality was taken to be one minus Pielou's evenness. To identify tissue-enriched TCRs, differential abundance testing was run on productive amino-acid clonotypes with a minimum total count of 5 and an alpha of 0.1. The Jaccard Index and the Morisita Overlap Index were used to measure repertoire overlap between compartments. TCR beta CDR3s were clustered by GLIPH together with public tetramer-defined viral CDR3s, and at least three viral sequences plus V-gene enrichment were required for viral motifs. TCRdb holds this immuneACCESS table with in-frame rearrangements only. Some clones are missing; in checked studies, unresolved V genes explain under half, and the rest has no known cause. The V and J calls and clone size are taken from that table; D and trimming were inferred from the DNA. The sample yields fewer than 20,000 clones; about nine tenths were counted once. The biggest ten clones account for under 35% of the sample.

CDR1 and CDR2 are drawn from the germline V gene: MNHNS, SASEGT. Inclusive of the bounding cysteine and phenylalanine, the CDR3 is 14 residues long. Only the CDR3 part of the read is kept: 42 bases, read in frame from the first base. The germline V and J ends show losses of 6 bases and 5 bases respectively, and no gene match explains 9 bases of the junction. The chain couples TRBV6-1 to TRBJ1-2; 7 bases in the middle match TRBD1. The sample was peripheral blood, taken before any cancer treatment. This TCR was sampled from a female donor older than 55 with stage III squamous cell lung carcinoma. The CDR3 in this case is CASRGDSDIYGYTF. The DNA sequence is as follows: TGTGCCAGCAGGGGGGACAGCGACATTTATGGCTACACCTTC.